A single sample is the source of the 31 T cell receptor beta chains below, sequenced in a study of long-term antiretroviral therapy in people with HIV (dated by TCRdb to between 2021 and 2023). The immunoSEQ hsTCRB v3.0 assay was used at survey level resolution for TRB variable region sequencing. TCRdb took this table from immuneACCESS and kept in-frame rearrangements with V and J called. Such tables lack part of the clones; where checked against another copy, unresolved V genes explain under half of the gap, and the rest is unexplained. Recorded for this sample are 40,000 to 60,000 clones; under 90% of them occurred a single time. 2.5% to 3.5% of the sample is held by the ten biggest clonotypes. The source material was unsorted PBMCs, sampled 0.8 years after starting antiretroviral therapy. These receptors were taken from a woman between 18 and 29 years old with HIV.

The V and J genes are TRBV11-3 and TRBJ2-7; D unresolved. From germline, CDR1 is SGHNT and CDR2 YENEEA. Trimming removed 3 bases from V and 4 bases from J, with 10 bases in between. This CDR3 contains 13 residues. CDR3 loop: CASSFSIPYEQYF. The CDR3, as DNA: TGTGCCAGCAGCTTTTCAATCCCTTACGAGCAGTACTTC.

This rearrangement joins TRBV27 to TRBJ2-7; D is uncertain. Germline lookup yields CDR1 MNHEY and CDR2 SMNVEV (reference sequence). V dropped 5 bases and J dropped 3 bases, with 11 bases sitting between them. This CDR3 is 13 amino acids long. As DNA, the CDR3 is TGTGCCAGCAGTGCTTACGTCTACTACGAGCAGTACTTC. It is translated as CASSAYVYYEQYF.

V gene TRBV5-6 combines with J gene TRBJ2-1; D remains ambiguous. Germline V gene sequence: CDR1 SGHDT, CDR2 YYEEEE. The CDR3 has 16 residues. V lost 0 bases and J 0 bases, leaving 10 bases between the germline ends. DNA of the CDR3: TGTGCCAGCAGCTTGGGACACCATAGCTCCTACAATGAGCAGTTCTTC. Its translation: CASSLGHHSSYNEQFF.

J is TRBJ2-7 and V is TRBV18; 7 bases match TRBD1. Unmatched junction bases numbered 13, after V lost 3 bases and J lost 2 bases. The germline V gene encodes CDR1 KGHSH and CDR2 LQKENI. CDR3 size: 17 residues. CDR3 in amino acids: CASSPPSDRRQTYEQYF. In DNA, the CDR3 is TGTGCCAGCTCACCGCCCTCGGACAGGCGACAAACCTACGAGCAGTACTTC.

V and J are TRBV5-1 and TRBJ2-7; TRBD2 matches at 16 bases. Germline CDR1 SGHRS, CDR2 YFSETQ. CDR3 length: 17 residues. J lost 2 bases, V lost 1 base, and 3 bases had no gene match. Here the CDR3 DNA reads TGCGCCAGCAGCTTGTTGGGACTAGCGGGAGGGGCCTACGAGCAGTACTTC. As protein: CASSLLGLAGGAYEQYF.

V gene TRBV10-3 combines with J gene TRBJ1-1; TRBD1 matches 12 bases. The CDR3 has 13 residues. Germline V gene data show CDR1 as ENHRY and CDR2 as SYGVKD. Trimming at V came to 11 bases and at J to 3 bases, leaving 4 bases not matched to a gene. The chain's CDR3 is CAAGTGGYTEAFF. The CDR3 coding sequence is TGTGCCGCCGGGACAGGGGGCTACACTGAAGCTTTCTTT.

The chain joins TRBV7-2 to TRBJ2-1; D possibly uses TRBD1 or TRBD2 (5 bases each). V was trimmed by 5 bases and J by 4 bases, leaving 15 bases between them. CDR3 length: 15 amino acids. The germline CDR1 and CDR2 sequences are SGHTA and FQGNSA. CDR3 residues: CASSPGTAPYNEQFF. DNA of the CDR3: TGTGCCAGCAGCCCCGGGACGGCTCCTTACAATGAGCAGTTCTTC.

The chain employs TRBV4-1 and TRBJ2-3; D not resolved. V was shortened by 3 bases and J by 2 bases, with 12 bases between the two germline ends. This CDR3 is built from 15 residues. From germline, CDR1 is MGHRA and CDR2 YSYEKL. CDR3 sequence reads: CASSQRLGNTDTQYF. Written as DNA, the CDR3 is TGCGCCAGCAGCCAGCGGCTAGGTAACACAGATACGCAGTATTTT.

The rearrangement uses TRBV5-1 and TRBJ2-5, with a tentative D call TRBD1 (7 bases). Trimming removed 0 bases at V and 0 bases at J, with 21 bases between. The CDR3 is 19 amino acids. CDR1 is SGHRS, CDR2 YFSETQ, per germline. The CDR3 nucleotides read TGCGCCAGCAGCTTGGACGTACTTGGGTCAGGGGGGAACCAAGAGACCCAGTACTTC. Translating it yields CASSLDVLGSGGNQETQYF.

The J gene is TRBJ2-1, the V gene TRBV5-1, with D maybe TRBD2 (6 bases). The germline CDR1 and CDR2 sequences are SGHRS and YFSETQ. Trimming stripped 2 bases from V and 0 bases from J, with 18 bases between. The CDR3 runs to 18 residues. Here the CDR3 reads CASSFLVLGGGSYNEQFF. The CDR3 bases are TGCGCCAGCAGCTTCCTCGTGCTGGGGGGAGGCTCCTACAATGAGCAGTTCTTC.

The chain is built from TRBV6-5 and TRBJ2-4; TRBD2 is a possible D gene (5 bases). Germline CDR1 reads MNHEY; CDR2 reads SVGAGI. CDR3 length: 12 amino acids. V lost 10 bases and J 3 bases, leaving 10 bases between the germline ends. The CDR3 here is CATREGKNIQYF. The CDR3 DNA reads as TGTGCCACCCGGGAAGGCAAAAACATTCAGTACTTC.

V usage is TRBV9 and J usage is TRBJ2-2; TRBD1 agrees at 8 bases. Looked up from germline, CDR1 is SGDLS and CDR2 is YYNGEE. The CDR3 totals 16 residues. With 2 bases clipped from V and 5 bases from J, the junction kept 8 bases outside the gene matches. The CDR3 protein is CASSVQGARRTGELFF. The CDR3 nucleotides read TGTGCCAGCAGCGTTCAGGGGGCGAGAAGAACCGGGGAGCTGTTTTTT.

The J gene is TRBJ2-3, the V gene TRBV10-3; 8 bases are a match to TRBD2. From germline, CDR1 is ENHRY and CDR2 SYGVKD. The V and J ends lost 10 bases and 2 bases, in that order; junction bases with no gene match: 8. The CDR3 covers 14 residues. The CDR3 DNA is TGTGCCACTAAGCGGGAGCCCGACACAGATACGCAGTATTTT. Translating gives CATKREPDTDTQYF.

This clone appeared a single time. This chain connects TRBV6-5 to TRBJ2-7; TRBD1 might be the D (6 bases). The V gene's germline CDR1 is MNHEY and CDR2 SVGAGI. With 6 bases removed from V and 2 bases from J, the gap between germline ends came to 17 bases. There are 15 residues in the CDR3. The CDR3 coding sequence is TGTGCCAGCAGGAAGACAGGAGACCCTACCTACGAGCAGTACTTC. Protein: CASRKTGDPTYEQYF.

V usage is TRBV7-6 and J usage is TRBJ1-5; 8 bases line up with TRBD1. There are 13 residues in the CDR3. V shed 5 bases, J shed 7 bases, and the junction held 4 bases outside the gene matches. Germline CDR1 SGHVS, CDR2 FNYEAQ. CDR3 nucleotides: TGTGCCAGCAGCGGACAGGGCGGACAGCCCCAGCATTTT. Translation: CASSGQGGQPQHF. The variable domain in full, completed from reference TRBV7-6 and TRBJ1-5, reads GAGVSQSPRYKVTKRGQDVALRCDPISGHVSLYWYRQALGQGPEFLTYFNYEAQQDKSGLPNDRFSAERPEGSISTLTIQRTEQRDSAMYRCASSGQGGQPQHFGDGTRLSIL.

The V call is TRBV4-2, the J call TRBJ2-1; TRBD2 is a possible D gene (6 bases). The CDR3 contains 13 residues. V gave up 0 bases and J gave up 9 bases, with 9 bases separating them. Germline V gene sequence: CDR1 LGHNA, CDR2 YNFKEQ. In nucleotides, the CDR3 is TGTGCCAGCAGCCAAGATGCGGGGAGTGAGCAGTTCTTC. Protein sequence: CASSQDAGSEQFF.

This clone showed up just a few times. This sequence joins TRBV10-2 and TRBJ2-7; the match to TRBD1 covers 7 bases. With 1 base clipped from V and 1 base from J, the junction kept 4 bases outside the gene matches. Per the germline V gene, CDR1 is WSHSY and CDR2 is SAAADI. The CDR3 loop spans 15 amino acids. The CDR3 region has the DNA TGCGCCAGCAGTGAGTGGGGACAGACATCCTACGAGCAGTACTTC. This sequence encodes CASSEWGQTSYEQYF.

This clone was counted once. The rearrangement uses TRBV6-6 and TRBJ2-2; possible D gene TRBD1, 5 bases. V lost 8 bases and J 7 bases, leaving 14 bases between the germline ends. Germline V gene sequence: CDR1 MNHNY, CDR2 SVGAGI (reference sequence). The CDR3 is 13 amino acids. The CDR3 region is CASSMTASGELFF. CDR3 DNA sequence: TGTGCCAGCTCCATGACAGCCAGCGGGGAGCTGTTTTTT.

There are a few counts of this clone. The gene calls are TRBV18 and TRBJ1-5; 8 bases agree with TRBD1. The CDR3 sequence is 14 residues long. The germline V gene encodes CDR1 KGHSH and CDR2 LQKENI. With 6 bases clipped from V and 6 bases from J, the junction kept 7 bases outside the gene matches. The CDR3 here is CASSLDRGGQPQHF. The CDR3 DNA sequence: TGTGCCAGCTCGCTCGACAGGGGAGGTCAGCCCCAGCATTTT.

V is TRBV7-9 and J is TRBJ1-5; unclear D gene. Germline loops: CDR1 SEHNR, CDR2 FQNEAQ (reference sequence). This CDR3 has 15 amino acids. The V and J ends lost 5 bases and 2 bases respectively, with 13 bases between them. CDR3 loop: CASSGGRVGNQPQHF. Here the CDR3 DNA reads TGTGCCAGCAGCGGCGGACGGGTGGGCAATCAGCCCCAGCATTTT. The complete variable domain, with remaining parts taken from reference TRBV7-9 and TRBJ1-5, reads DTGVSQNPRHKITKRGQNVTFRCDPISEHNRLYWYRQTLGQGPEFLTYFQNEAQLEKSRLLSDRFSAERPKGSFSTLEIQRTEQGDSAMYLCASSGGRVGNQPQHFGDGTRLSIL.

The chain employs TRBV11-2 and TRBJ1-1; D remains unclear. V dropped 5 bases and J dropped 2 bases, with 12 bases sitting between them. CDR1 is SGHAT, CDR2 FQNNGV, per germline. The CDR3 spans 14 residues. The CDR3 region has the DNA TGTGCCAGCAGCCCTTGGACGACCAACACTGAAGCTTTCTTT. It yields the protein CASSPWTTNTEAFF.

J is TRBJ1-4 and V is TRBV15, with D possibly being TRBD1 (6 bases). Germline CDR1 and CDR2: LNHNV and YYDKDF (reference sequence). CDR3 length equals 16 residues. Trimming stripped 1 base from V and 8 bases from J, with 17 bases between. The CDR3 loop is CATSRGTADSFEKLFF. The CDR3, as DNA: TGTGCCACCAGCAGAGGGACAGCCGATTCGTTCGAAAAACTGTTTTTT. The entire variable domain, with the rest obtained from reference TRBV15 and TRBJ1-4, is as follows: DAMVIQNPRYQVTQFGKPVTLSCSQTLNHNVMYWYQQKSSQAPKLLFHYYDKDFNNEADTPDNFQSRRPNTSFCFLDIRSPGLGDTAMYLCATSRGTADSFEKLFFGSGTQLSVL.

V usage is TRBV6-1 and J usage is TRBJ2-7; TRBD1 aligns across 7 bases. This CDR3 region has 13 residues. J was trimmed by 4 bases and V by 6 bases; bases with no gene match: 6. Germline CDR1 MNHNS, CDR2 SASEGT. CDR3 region: CASRDLTGYEQYF. The CDR3 nucleotides read TGTGCCAGCAGGGACCTGACAGGGTACGAGCAGTACTTC.

Of note for this clone: One junction end disagrees with the germline gene, perhaps due to a read error. J is TRBJ2-3 and V is TRBV11-2; D is possibly TRBD2 (6 bases). The CDR3 sequence is 15 residues long. Looked up from germline, CDR1 is SGHAT and CDR2 is FQNNGV. This CDR3 reads CASSLFYGSGDAQYF. CDR3 nucleotides: TGTGCCAGCAGCTTATTTTACGGGAGCGGAGATGCGCAGTATTTT. Full variable domain (rest looked up from reference TRBV11-2 and TRBJ2-3): EAGVAQSPRYKIIEKRQSVAFWCNPISGHATLYWYQQILGQGPKLLIQFQNNGVVDDSQLPKDRFSAERLKGVDSTLKIQPAKLEDSAVYLCASSLFYGSGDAQYFGPGTRLTVL.

The V call is TRBV27, the J call TRBJ2-7, with D unresolved. Trimming cost V 5 bases and J 6 bases, with 8 bases left between them. The CDR3 has 11 residues. Germline V lookup: CDR1 MNHEY, CDR2 SMNVEV (reference sequence). CDR3 nucleotide sequence: TGTGCCAGCAGTACAGTCGGCGAGCAGTACTTC. Translation: CASSTVGEQYF.

The chain carries TRBV11-2 and TRBJ2-5; D gene unclear. Trimming removed 2 bases from V and 2 bases from J, with 12 bases in between. Per germline, CDR1 SGHAT and CDR2 FQNNGV. The CDR3 covers 15 residues. The CDR3 coding sequence is TGTGCCAGCAGCTTAATCCCGGTGAAACAAGAGACCCAGTACTTC. Its protein is CASSLIPVKQETQYF. Drawing the rest from reference TRBV11-2 and TRBJ2-5, the complete variable domain is EAGVAQSPRYKIIEKRQSVAFWCNPISGHATLYWYQQILGQGPKLLIQFQNNGVVDDSQLPKDRFSAERLKGVDSTLKIQPAKLEDSAVYLCASSLIPVKQETQYFGPGTRLLVL.

V gene TRBV5-1 combines with J gene TRBJ2-7; D unresolved. From germline, CDR1 is SGHRS and CDR2 YFSETQ. V was trimmed by 4 bases and J by 3 bases, leaving 2 bases between them. CDR3 length: 10 amino acids. CDR3 amino acids: CASSVYEQYF. CDR3 bases: TGCGCCAGCAGCGTCTACGAGCAGTACTTC.

The V gene is TRBV18, the J gene TRBJ1-1; D call uncertain. The CDR3 runs 11 residues. Germline assignment: CDR1 KGHSH and CDR2 LQKENI. The germline V and J ends were trimmed by 9 bases and 0 bases, with 5 bases remaining between them. CDR3 region: CASEVNTEAFF. As DNA, the CDR3 is TGTGCCAGTGAAGTGAACACTGAAGCTTTCTTT.

The CDR3 region has the DNA TGCGCCAGCAGCTTACGGGTGAGCGGCGCCTCCTACAATGAGCAGTTCTTC. It codes for CASSLRVSGASYNEQFF. The chain carries TRBV5-1 and TRBJ2-1; D may be TRBD2 (5 bases). Germline loops: CDR1 SGHRS, CDR2 YFSETQ. The V gene lost 2 bases and the J gene lost 0 bases, with 15 bases spanning the gap. The CDR3 extends over 17 amino acids.

The chain has TRBV10-2 and TRBJ1-2; D gene ambiguous. Germline CDR1 is WSHSY and CDR2 is SAAADI. Trimming pared 4 bases from V and 3 bases from J, leaving 24 bases between. The CDR3 extends over 18 amino acids. The CDR3 bases are TGCGCCAGCAGTGGGCTTGATGGGCCCATGCCCAGCGACTATGGCTACACCTTC. This codes for CASSGLDGPMPSDYGYTF.

The V call is TRBV27, the J call TRBJ2-7; D call uncertain. There are 11 residues in the CDR3. The V end lost 2 bases, the J end lost 3 bases, and 2 bases lay between the germline ends. Germline CDR1 and CDR2: MNHEY and SMNVEV (reference sequence). The CDR3 loop is CASSLNYEQYF. In DNA form, the CDR3 reads TGTGCCAGCAGTTTAAACTACGAGCAGTACTTC.